Presented here are 16 T cell receptor beta chains from one specimen sequenced in a study of blood T cell repertoires in COVID-19. Generated by immunoSEQ multiplex PCR, the TCRdb table keeps only in-frame clones and is missing some. The sample lists under 85,000 clones, approximately 80% occurring once. The sequencing sample was made of peripheral blood. These receptors were taken from a man in his fifties or sixties with acute or convalescent COVID-19.

The CDR3 DNA sequence: TGTGCCACCAGTGATGCTCCGGGACAGAGATTGAACACCGGGGAGCTGTTTTTT. Translating gives CATSDAPGQRLNTGELFF. This rearrangement joins TRBV24-1 to TRBJ2-2; 7 positions agree with TRBD1. V shed 3 bases and J 1 base; nucleotides not matched to a gene: 10. Germline V gene sequence: CDR1 KGHDR, CDR2 SFDVKD. CDR3 size: 18 residues.

The V and J genes are TRBV4-2 and TRBJ2-4; 13 bases are a match to TRBD2. The CDR3 length is 20 residues. J gave up 0 bases and V 0 bases, and 8 bases lay outside the gene matches. Germline V gene lookup returns CDR1 LGHNA and CDR2 YNFKEQ. Here the CDR3 DNA reads TGTGCCAGCAGCCAAGATCAGACTAGCGGGGGGTTCCTAGCCAAAAACATTCAGTACTTC. Amino acids: CASSQDQTSGGFLAKNIQYF.

The chain is built from TRBV5-1 and TRBJ2-1; TRBD2 matches 12 bases. The CDR3 consists of 14 residues. Germline CDR1 reads SGHRS; CDR2 reads YFSETQ. The junction had 6 bases not matched to a gene; V was cut back by 7 bases and J by 7 bases. The CDR3 loop is CASSRLAGGNEQFF. The CDR3 nucleotides read TGCGCCAGCTCACGGCTAGCGGGAGGGAATGAGCAGTTCTTC.

This CDR3 is CSVDFRGWDYGYTF. The DNA of the CDR3 is TGCAGCGTTGATTTCCGGGGATGGGACTATGGCTACACCTTC. J is TRBJ1-2 and V is TRBV29-1, with D uncertain. The CDR3 is made up of 14 amino acids. Trimming removed 3 bases at V and 3 bases at J, with 14 bases between. Germline assignment: CDR1 SQVTM and CDR2 ANQGSEA.

This clone was detected only a few times. The J gene is TRBJ1-6, the V gene TRBV30; possibly TRBD1 for D (5 bases). Germline CDR1 reads GTSNPN; CDR2 reads SVGIG (reference sequence). The CDR3 loop spans 15 amino acids. V lost 2 bases and J 5 bases, leaving 13 bases between the germline ends. In nucleotides, the CDR3 is TGTGCCTGGAGTCTACTAGGGACTAATAATTCACCCCTCCACTTT. Amino acids: CAWSLLGTNNSPLHF.

The chain combines TRBV29-1 with TRBJ1-1; possible D gene TRBD1, 6 bases. Trimming left V 0 bases short and J 3 bases short, with 11 bases between. The CDR3 consists of 14 residues. Germline V gene lookup returns CDR1 SQVTM and CDR2 ANQGSEA. CDR3 amino acids: CSVEDGGADTEAFF. The CDR3 nucleotides are TGCAGCGTTGAAGACGGGGGGGCCGACACTGAAGCTTTCTTT.

CDR3 DNA: TGTGCCGGCGACAGGTCGGACTATGGCTACACCTTC. It is translated as CAGDRSDYGYTF. The chain uses TRBV7-9 and TRBJ1-2, with D possibly matching TRBD1 (6 bases). This CDR3 has 12 amino acids. V was pared by 11 bases and J by 3 bases, with 13 bases between. CDR1 and CDR2 from the germline V gene are SEHNR and FQNEAQ (reference sequence).

The chain is built from TRBV13 and TRBJ1-5, with TRBD1 identical over 11 bases. Germline lookup yields CDR1 PRHDT and CDR2 FYEKMQ (reference sequence). Trimming took 4 bases from V and 0 from J; bases not matched to a gene: 8. This CDR3 contains 18 residues. The CDR3 DNA reads TGTGCCAGCAGCTCCCGTAGGGACAGGGGGAATAGCAATCAGCCCCAGCATTTT. Its protein product is CASSSRRDRGNSNQPQHF. Full variable domain (rest looked up from reference TRBV13 and TRBJ1-5): AAGVIQSPRHLIKEKRETATLKCYPIPRHDTVYWYQQGPGQDPQFLISFYEKMQSDKGSIPDRFSAQQFSDYHSELNMSSLELGDSALYFCASSSRRDRGNSNQPQHFGDGTRLSIL.

The gene calls are TRBV4-1 and TRBJ2-2; TRBD2 might be the D (5 bases). The germline CDR1 and CDR2 sequences are MGHRA and YSYEKL. This CDR3 has 15 amino acids. V was clipped by 0 bases and J by 6 bases, with 11 bases between them. CDR3: CASSQDWMRAGELFF. The CDR3, as DNA: TGCGCCAGCAGCCAAGATTGGATGCGGGCCGGGGAGCTGTTTTTT.

The rearrangement uses TRBV7-9 and TRBJ1-1, with 11 nucleotides matching TRBD1. The CDR3 is 15 residues long. With 4 bases clipped from V and 10 bases from J, the junction kept 11 bases outside the gene matches. Per the germline V gene, CDR1 is SEHNR and CDR2 is FQNEAQ (reference sequence). CDR3 sequence reads: CASSSWTGGKSAAFF. As DNA, the CDR3 is TGTGCCAGCAGCTCTTGGACAGGGGGCAAATCAGCAGCTTTCTTT.

This CDR3 reads CASSFRGTMTGELFF. CDR3 nucleotides: TGTGCCAGCAGTTTTCGAGGTACGATGACCGGGGAGCTGTTTTTT. J is TRBJ2-2 and V is TRBV27, with D uncertain. Germline V gene sequence: CDR1 MNHEY, CDR2 SMNVEV (reference sequence). This CDR3 spans 15 amino acids. Trimming left V 3 bases short and J 5 bases short, with 13 bases between.

The chain combines TRBV5-6 with TRBJ2-5; tentative D call: TRBD1 (6 bases). Germline lookup yields CDR1 SGHDT and CDR2 YYEEEE. V gave up 1 base and J gave up 5 bases, with 12 bases separating them. This CDR3 has 14 residues. Written as DNA, the CDR3 is TGTGCCAGCAGCTTGTGGGGGCTCGGGGAGACCCAGTACTTC. This sequence encodes CASSLWGLGETQYF.

The rearrangement links TRBV12-2 to TRBJ2-7; the table assigns TRBD2, which was not confirmed against the DNA. TRBV12-2 is a known pseudogene. This CDR3 has 12 amino acids. Here the CDR3 reads CASRSNLGGQYF. The CDR3 nucleotides read TGTGCAAGTCGCTCGAACCTTGGCGGGCAGTACTTC.

The V gene is TRBV11-2, the J gene TRBJ2-5; 8 nucleotides agree with TRBD1. The V gene end was trimmed by 2 bases and the J gene end by 5 bases; junction bases not matched to a gene: 7. The CDR3 has 15 amino acids. CDR1 SGHAT and CDR2 FQNNGV come from the germline V gene. CDR3 coding DNA: TGTGCCAGCAGCTTACAGGGGGCGGTGTCTGAGACCCAGTACTTC. This codes for CASSLQGAVSETQYF.

The chain carries TRBV19 and TRBJ1-2; the D gene is possibly TRBD1 (6 bases). Trimming pared 5 bases from V and 2 bases from J, leaving 18 bases between. The CDR3 sequence is 16 residues long. CDR1 and CDR2 (germline): LNHDA, SQIVND (reference sequence). CDR3 amino acids: CASSVLFTGLNYGYTF. The CDR3 nucleotides are TGTGCCAGTAGTGTTTTATTTACAGGGTTGAACTATGGCTACACCTTC.

The chain links TRBV7-2 to TRBJ2-1; D remains unclear. CDR3 length: 15 residues. Trimming cost V 3 bases and J 0 bases, with 9 bases left between them. The V gene's germline CDR1 is SGHTA and CDR2 FQGNSA. Here the CDR3 reads CASSLYSSSYNEQFF. The CDR3 region has the DNA TGTGCCAGCAGCTTGTACAGCAGCTCCTACAATGAGCAGTTCTTC.